Presented here are 31 T cell receptor beta chains from one specimen sequenced in a study of blood T cell repertoires in COVID-19. Generated by immunoSEQ multiplex PCR, the TCRdb table keeps only in-frame clones and is missing some. The sample holds around 320,000 clones; 89% are singletons and the top ten take approximately 12%. The sequenced sample was peripheral blood. The receptors were sampled from a woman aged 25 to 39 with COVID-19, enrolled during active disease.

The V call is TRBV9, the J call TRBJ2-3; the match to TRBD2 covers 10 bases. This CDR3 has 18 amino acids. Losses at the gene ends were 0 bases for V and 4 bases for J; bases not matched to a gene: 11. CDR1 and CDR2 (germline): SGDLS, YYNGEE. CDR3 residues: CASSVGASGGRWADTQYF. The CDR3 DNA follows: TGTGCCAGCAGCGTAGGGGCTAGCGGGGGCCGGTGGGCAGATACGCAGTATTTT.

This clone showed up just once. The chain uses TRBV2 and TRBJ2-2, with 7 bases aligning to TRBD1. Germline CDR1 reads SNHLY; CDR2 reads FYNNEI. Germline trimming cut 6 bases from V and 4 bases from J; bases unmatched to any gene: 8. This CDR3 has 15 residues. The CDR3 DNA reads as TGTGCCAGCAGGCTGACAGGGTTCGGCACCGGGGAGCTGTTTTTT. It codes for CASRLTGFGTGELFF.

V usage is TRBV29-1 and J usage is TRBJ1-1; a possible D gene is TRBD1 (5 bases). The CDR3 length is 12 residues. CDR1 SQVTM and CDR2 ANQGSEA come from the germline V gene. The V end lost 5 bases, the J end lost 11 bases, and 18 bases lay between the germline ends. For the CDR3, the DNA is TGCAGCGTTCGGGGGAGAAAGGGAGGGGCTTTCTTT. This gives the protein CSVRGRKGGAFF.

In this sample, this clone turned up once. This sequence joins TRBV7-9 and TRBJ2-1, with 7 bases identical to TRBD1. CDR3 length: 16 residues. CDR1 SEHNR and CDR2 FQNEAQ come from the germline V gene (reference sequence). With 1 base clipped from V and 3 bases from J, the junction kept 6 bases outside the gene matches. In DNA form, the CDR3 reads TGTGCCAGCAGCTTAGAGCAGGGGGTAGGCTACAATGAGCAGTTCTTC. Residues: CASSLEQGVGYNEQFF.

V gene TRBV3-1 (or the pseudogene TRBV3-2) combines with J gene TRBJ2-3, with 10 bases aligning to TRBD2. J lost 5 bases, V lost 2 bases, and 7 bases had no gene match. Per the germline V gene, CDR1 is LGHDT and CDR2 is YNNKEL (reference sequence). The CDR3 consists of 16 residues. Here the CDR3 DNA reads TGTGCCAGCAGCCAAAATAGCGGGGGGAAGGGAGATACGCAGTATTTT. Translation: CASSQNSGGKGDTQYF.

This clone was recorded once. V gene TRBV2 combines with J gene TRBJ1-5; a possible D gene is TRBD1 (6 bases). The CDR3 runs 16 residues. Germline V gene data show CDR1 as SNHLY and CDR2 as FYNNEI. Trimming left V 5 bases short and J 5 bases short, with 19 bases between. CDR3 region: CASSRGGGRGDQPQHF. DNA for the CDR3: TGTGCCAGCAGTAGGGGCGGGGGCAGGGGAGATCAGCCCCAGCATTTT.

This clone has a single count. The rearrangement links TRBV6-5 to TRBJ2-7; 7 bases align to TRBD1. The CDR3 spans 15 residues. The V gene end was trimmed by 8 bases and the J gene end by 4 bases; junction bases not matched to a gene: 14. Germline CDR1 reads MNHEY; CDR2 reads SVGAGI. This CDR3 reads CASALYGTVPYEQYF. DNA for the CDR3: TGTGCCAGCGCCCTTTATGGGACAGTTCCATACGAGCAGTACTTC.

J is TRBJ1-4 and V is TRBV3-1 (or the pseudogene TRBV3-2); 7 bases match TRBD1. The V gene end was trimmed by 4 bases and the J gene end by 0 bases; junction bases not matched to a gene: 5. The CDR3 spans 16 residues. The germline gives CDR1 LGHDT, CDR2 YNNKEL (reference sequence). CDR3 in DNA: TGTGCCAGCAGCCTGCGGACAGGAGCAACTAATGAAAAACTGTTTTTT. Its translation: CASSLRTGATNEKLFF.

The chain joins TRBV19 to TRBJ1-2, with 9 nucleotides matching TRBD1. V shed 5 bases, J shed 1 base, and the junction held 14 bases outside the gene matches. The CDR3 consists of 18 residues. Per germline, CDR1 LNHDA and CDR2 SQIVND (reference sequence). CDR3 sequence reads: CASSAYPGQGRGNYGYTF. The CDR3 bases are TGTGCCAGTAGTGCGTATCCGGGACAGGGAAGGGGTAACTATGGCTACACCTTC.

The CDR3 DNA follows: TGTGCCAGCAGTGGAACCGGGACAGGGAGCGGCTACACCTTC. Translated: CASSGTGTGSGYTF. The J gene is TRBJ1-2, the V gene TRBV27; TRBD1 agrees at 9 bases. CDR1 is MNHEY and CDR2 is SMNVEV in the germline V gene (reference sequence). CDR3 length: 14 amino acids. V gave up 5 bases and J gave up 8 bases; unmatched junction bases: 9.

This clone came up once. The gene calls are TRBV5-5 and TRBJ2-3; 10 bases match TRBD2. After removal of 2 bases from V and 0 bases from J, the junction contained 3 bases not matched to a gene. The CDR3 loop spans 16 amino acids. Germline loops: CDR1 SGHKS, CDR2 YYEKEE (reference sequence). CDR3 protein: CASSFSGGRSTDTQYF. The CDR3 DNA is TGTGCCAGCAGCTTTAGCGGGGGGCGTAGCACAGATACGCAGTATTTT.

The chain combines TRBV3-1 (or the pseudogene TRBV3-2) with TRBJ1-2; 10 nucleotides line up with TRBD1. With 2 bases clipped from V and 9 bases from J, the junction kept 6 bases outside the gene matches. The CDR3 consists of 14 residues. Looked up from germline, CDR1 is LGHDT and CDR2 is YNNKEL (reference sequence). CDR3 sequence (DNA): TGTGCCAGCAGCCAACAGGACAGGGGGGGCCGCTACACCTTC. Translating it yields CASSQQDRGGRYTF.

This chain connects TRBV7-9 to TRBJ2-7; a weak D match, TRBD1 (5 bases). Trimming took 2 bases from V and 10 from J, leaving 12 bases between them. The CDR3 has 12 residues. The germline V gene encodes CDR1 SEHNR and CDR2 FQNEAQ (reference sequence). The CDR3 reads CASSLPDSRQYF. CDR3 sequence (DNA): TGTGCCAGCAGCTTACCCGACAGCCGCCAGTACTTC.

This rearrangement joins TRBV10-1 to TRBJ1-2; maybe TRBD1 (5 bases). V was trimmed by 8 bases and J by 6 bases, leaving 19 bases between them. The CDR3 length is 14 residues. Germline loops: CDR1 WNHNN, CDR2 SYGVQD (reference sequence). The CDR3, as DNA: TGCGCCAGCGATCCCAGGGTAGCAAGGGATGGCTACACCTTC. Residues: CASDPRVARDGYTF.

The chain employs TRBV7-2 and TRBJ1-3; TRBD1 might be the D (6 bases). Germline V gene data show CDR1 as SGHTA and CDR2 as FQGNSA. The CDR3 extends over 16 amino acids. V was pared by 3 bases and J by 0 bases, with 12 bases between. The CDR3 region is CASSFRDILSGNTIYF. For the CDR3, the DNA is TGTGCCAGCAGCTTCCGGGACATCCTCTCTGGAAACACCATATATTTT.

This rearrangement joins TRBV5-1 to TRBJ1-3; 7 nucleotides line up with TRBD1. The CDR3 totals 16 residues. Looked up from germline, CDR1 is SGHRS and CDR2 is YFSETQ. V lost 0 bases, J lost 3 bases, and 6 bases stayed unmatched. CDR3 sequence (DNA): TGCGCCAGCAGCTTGGACCGACAGGGCGGTGGAAACACCATATATTTT. This sequence encodes CASSLDRQGGGNTIYF.

The chain is built from TRBV4-2 and TRBJ2-5, with 10 bases lining up with TRBD2. The V gene's germline CDR1 is LGHNA and CDR2 YNFKEQ. The CDR3 length is 17 residues. The trim removed 0 bases at V and 1 base at J, leaving 5 bases unmatched. CDR3 loop: CASSQDPSGGIQETQYF. CDR3 nucleotides: TGTGCCAGCAGCCAAGACCCTAGCGGGGGAATCCAAGAGACCCAGTACTTC.

The V gene is TRBV29-1, the J gene TRBJ2-3; no clear D. Trimming stripped 4 bases from V and 3 bases from J, with 8 bases between. The V gene's germline CDR1 is SQVTM and CDR2 ANQGSEA. The CDR3 consists of 12 residues. Here the CDR3 reads CSVVAQTDTQYF. The DNA for the CDR3 is TGCAGCGTTGTGGCCCAAACAGATACGCAGTATTTT.

This clone was counted between two and nine times. This chain joins TRBV2 and TRBJ1-5; TRBD1 matches at 11 bases. The length of the CDR3 is 14 residues. Germline CDR1 is SNHLY and CDR2 is FYNNEI. V dropped 8 bases and J dropped 4; count of bases not matched to a gene: 4. The CDR3 here is CASAGTGGNQPQHF. The CDR3 nucleotides are TGTGCCAGCGCCGGGACAGGGGGAAATCAGCCCCAGCATTTT.

The chain links TRBV7-9 to TRBJ2-3; 8 positions agree with TRBD2. The germline gives CDR1 SEHNR, CDR2 FQNEAQ (reference sequence). This CDR3 contains 16 residues. The trim removed 6 bases at V and 0 bases at J, leaving 8 bases unmatched. The chain's CDR3 is CASRQAGALSTDTQYF. CDR3 DNA sequence: TGTGCCAGCAGGCAAGCGGGGGCCCTGAGCACAGATACGCAGTATTTT.

V is TRBV10-1 and J is TRBJ1-2; perhaps TRBD1 as D (5 bases). The germline V gene has CDR1 WNHNN and CDR2 SYGVQD (reference sequence). V lost 11 bases and J 12 bases, leaving 19 bases between the germline ends. This CDR3 spans 11 amino acids. The DNA of the CDR3 is TGCGCCGACCCCACAAGGGGCCGACACACCTTC. Amino acids: CADPTRGRHTF.

This clone has just a few counts. The chain links TRBV6-5 to TRBJ1-2, with 7 bases lining up with TRBD1. The length of the CDR3 is 14 residues. Losses at the gene ends were 6 bases for V and 4 bases for J; bases not matched to a gene: 8. Germline assignment: CDR1 MNHEY and CDR2 SVGAGI. CDR3 nucleotides: TGTGCCAGCAGCTCCGACAGGGTCGGCTATGGCTACACCTTC. The encoded protein is CASSSDRVGYGYTF.

This chain links TRBV6-5 with TRBJ1-4; 12 bases are a match to TRBD1. The CDR3 contains 15 residues. The germline gives CDR1 MNHEY, CDR2 SVGAGI. The V gene end was trimmed by 6 bases and the J gene end by 10 bases; junction bases not matched to a gene: 9. CDR3 protein: CASRPNPGQGAKLFF. For the CDR3, the DNA is TGTGCCAGCAGACCGAATCCGGGACAGGGGGCAAAACTGTTTTTT.

This rearrangement joins TRBV4-1 to TRBJ1-1, with D perhaps TRBD1 (5 bases). V was shortened by 4 bases and J by 6 bases, with 15 bases between the two germline ends. Germline-derived CDR1 and CDR2 are MGHRA and YSYEKL. The CDR3 is made up of 14 amino acids. The CDR3 is CASSRTQGSPEAFF. The CDR3, as DNA: TGCGCCAGCAGCCGGACCCAGGGATCCCCTGAAGCTTTCTTT.

This chain joins TRBV15 and TRBJ1-5, with 7 bases identical to TRBD1. The CDR3 runs 13 residues. V trimming: 6 bases; J trimming: 5 bases; junction bases outside the gene matches: 4. Germline V gives CDR1 LNHNV, CDR2 YYDKDF (reference sequence). The CDR3 nucleotides read TGTGCCACCAGTCGAGGGGGCGATCAGCCCCAGCATTTT. Encoded protein: CATSRGGDQPQHF.

J is TRBJ1-1 and V is TRBV5-6, with TRBD1 identical over 7 bases. The CDR3 is 13 amino acids. With 5 bases clipped from V and 3 bases from J, the junction kept 4 bases outside the gene matches. Per germline, CDR1 SGHDT and CDR2 YYEEEE. The CDR3 nucleotides read TGTGCCAGCAGTAGGACAGGAGACACTGAAGCTTTCTTT. Amino acids: CASSRTGDTEAFF.

The genes are TRBV11-1 and TRBJ1-1; TRBD1 matches at 10 bases. V shed 5 bases and J 4 bases; nucleotides not matched to a gene: 4. The CDR3 contains 14 residues. The germline V gene has CDR1 SGHAT and CDR2 FQDESV (reference sequence). CDR3 region: CASSPWTGGTEAFF. CDR3 DNA: TGTGCCAGCAGCCCCTGGACAGGGGGCACTGAAGCTTTCTTT.

The J gene is TRBJ1-5, the V gene TRBV7-2, with D uncertain. Germline-derived CDR1 and CDR2 are SGHTA and FQGNSA. The CDR3 totals 13 residues. With 3 bases removed from V and 11 bases from J, the gap between germline ends came to 14 bases. The CDR3 protein is CASSLRPRVTQHF. CDR3 bases: TGTGCCAGCAGCTTGCGCCCGCGGGTGACCCAGCATTTT.

V gene TRBV11-2 combines with J gene TRBJ1-1, with D possibly TRBD1 on 6 matching bases. The germline V and J ends were trimmed by 5 bases and 4 bases, with 14 bases remaining between them. The CDR3 is 14 amino acids. Germline CDR1 SGHAT, CDR2 FQNNGV. The CDR3 bases are TGTGCCAGCAGCAGAACAGGGTGGGGCACTGAAGCTTTCTTT. Protein: CASSRTGWGTEAFF.

This clone came up once. The V gene is TRBV11-3, the J gene TRBJ2-3; D is possibly TRBD1 (6 bases). The CDR3 contains 15 residues. Germline CDR1 reads SGHNT; CDR2 reads YENEEA. Trimming removed 4 bases from V and 5 bases from J, with 16 bases in between. The CDR3 DNA reads as TGTGCCAGCAGCTCACAGGGCAGGGGCGGAGATACGCAGTATTTT. It yields the protein CASSSQGRGGDTQYF.

This clone has only one observation. The rearrangement uses TRBV13 and TRBJ2-1, with D possibly being TRBD2 (5 bases). Deletions cut 4 bases from V and 7 bases from J, with 20 bases between. This CDR3 region has 16 residues. The germline gives CDR1 PRHDT, CDR2 FYEKMQ (reference sequence). The CDR3 protein is CASSSLSGATWNEQFF. The CDR3 coding sequence is TGTGCCAGCAGCTCTTTGAGCGGTGCCACGTGGAATGAGCAGTTCTTC.